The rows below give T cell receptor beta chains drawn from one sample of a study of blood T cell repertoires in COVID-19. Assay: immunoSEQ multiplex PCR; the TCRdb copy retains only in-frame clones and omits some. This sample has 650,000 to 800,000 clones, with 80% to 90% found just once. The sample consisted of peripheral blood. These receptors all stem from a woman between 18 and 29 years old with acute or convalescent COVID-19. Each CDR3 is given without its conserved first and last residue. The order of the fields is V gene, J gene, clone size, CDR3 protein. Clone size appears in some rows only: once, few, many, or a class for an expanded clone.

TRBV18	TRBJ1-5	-	ASSLDRFNQPQH
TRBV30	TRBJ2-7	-	AWGQGGYEQY
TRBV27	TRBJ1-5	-	ASSLLWTGGQPQH
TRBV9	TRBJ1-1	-	ASSVRDRDAEAF
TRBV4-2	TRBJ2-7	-	ASSLGTSGYEQY
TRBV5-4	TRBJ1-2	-	ASSPGQGNYGYT
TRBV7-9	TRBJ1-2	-	ASSLQDRGVVT
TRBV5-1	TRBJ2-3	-	ASSWGQGIGDTQY
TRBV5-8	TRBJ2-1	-	ASRRTSVDEQF
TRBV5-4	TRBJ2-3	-	ASSWGGVTDTQY
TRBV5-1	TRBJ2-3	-	ASRPVGGGGDTQY
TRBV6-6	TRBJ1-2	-	ASSYVTGGNYGYT
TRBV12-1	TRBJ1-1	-	ASSWEGGRSTEAF
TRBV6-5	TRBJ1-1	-	ASSPPGHPNTEAF
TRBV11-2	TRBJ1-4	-	ASSLGHEGEGATNEKLF
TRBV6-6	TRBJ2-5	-	ASLGEKETQY
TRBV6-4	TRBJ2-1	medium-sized	ASSDSGTGGNEQF
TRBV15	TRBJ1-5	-	ATSRGDSGNQPQH
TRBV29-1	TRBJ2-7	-	SVETGSSYEQY
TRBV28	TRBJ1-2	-	ASSFPSTTVNYGYT
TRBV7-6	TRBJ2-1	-	ASSSGTGGLNEQF
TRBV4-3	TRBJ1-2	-	ASSPSGGYGYT
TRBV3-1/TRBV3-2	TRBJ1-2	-	ASSFSTGIEYGYT
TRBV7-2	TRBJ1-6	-	ASSRTGDGLGSPLH
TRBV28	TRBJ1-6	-	ASFQTSGHLY
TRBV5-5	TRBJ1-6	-	ASSLHPRDTGVSPLH
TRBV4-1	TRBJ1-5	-	ASSQSTAGLNQPQH